The 2 T cell receptor beta chains listed next were all sequenced from one sample in a study of early T cells in non-severe SARS-CoV-2 infection. TCRdb re-called the 5' RACE reads through MiXCR, storing one row per CDR3 protein. The sample has tens of thousands of distinct CDR3 sequences, around 19% seen once. This sample comprised whole blood, obtained at baseline. These receptor sequences come from an adult who was a healthcare worker with PCR-confirmed SARS-CoV-2 infection or an uninfected control (not recorded which).

This clonotype was observed a handful of times. This chain uses TRBV7-2 with TRBJ2-4, with 10 bases lining up with TRBD1. The V segment lost 5 bases and the J segment 7 bases; nucleotides outside the gene matches: 8. Germline CDR1 and CDR2: SGHTA and FQGNSA. CDR3 length: 15 amino acids. CDR3 in DNA: TGTGCCAGCAGCAGGGCCGGGACAGGGGTCAACATTCAGTACTTC. Encoded protein: CASSRAGTGVNIQYF.

There are a few counts of this clonotype. The J gene is TRBJ2-1, the V gene TRBV10-1; TRBD2 aligns across 13 bases. V trimming: 2 bases; J trimming: 7 bases; junction bases outside the gene matches: 8. The V gene's germline CDR1 is WNHNN and CDR2 SYGVQD (reference sequence). The CDR3 runs 17 residues. The CDR3 sequence: CASSETLTSGRRNEQFF. As DNA, the CDR3 is TGCGCCAGCAGTGAGACCCTGACTAGCGGGAGGCGGAATGAGCAGTTCTTC.